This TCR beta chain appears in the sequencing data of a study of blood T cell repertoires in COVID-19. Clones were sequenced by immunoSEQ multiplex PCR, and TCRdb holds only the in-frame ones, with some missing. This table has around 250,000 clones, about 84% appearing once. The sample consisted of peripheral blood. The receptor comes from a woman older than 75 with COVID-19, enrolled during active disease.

The CDR3 coding sequence is TGTGCCAGCAGCCAACCGGGACAGGGTACAGATACGCAGTATTTT. This translates into CASSQPGQGTDTQYF. The chain links TRBV7-6 to TRBJ2-3; TRBD1 agrees at 9 bases. The CDR3 spans 15 residues. The germline V gene has CDR1 SGHVS and CDR2 FNYEAQ. Losses at the gene ends were 5 bases for V and 3 bases for J; bases not matched to a gene: 6.